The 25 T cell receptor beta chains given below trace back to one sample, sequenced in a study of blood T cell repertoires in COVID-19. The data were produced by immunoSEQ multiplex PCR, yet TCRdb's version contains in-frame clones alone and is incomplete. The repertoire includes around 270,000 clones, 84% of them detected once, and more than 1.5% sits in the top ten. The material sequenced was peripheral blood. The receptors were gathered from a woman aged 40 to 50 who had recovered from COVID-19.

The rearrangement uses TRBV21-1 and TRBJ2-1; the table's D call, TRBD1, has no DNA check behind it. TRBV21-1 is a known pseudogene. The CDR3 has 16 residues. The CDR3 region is CASSTRTGTGFNEQFF. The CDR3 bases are TGTGCCAGCAGCACACGTACCGGGACAGGGTTTAATGAGCAGTTCTTC.

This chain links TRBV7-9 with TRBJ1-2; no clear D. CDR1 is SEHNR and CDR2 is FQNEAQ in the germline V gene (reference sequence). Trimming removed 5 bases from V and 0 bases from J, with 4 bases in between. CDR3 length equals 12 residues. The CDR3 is CASSATNYGYTF. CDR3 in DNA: TGTGCCAGCAGCGCTACTAACTATGGCTACACCTTC.

CDR3 nucleotides: TGTGCCAGTACCAAGGGACAGGTCCCCTACGAGCAGTACTTC. It encodes CASTKGQVPYEQYF. This rearrangement joins TRBV19 to TRBJ2-7, with 8 positions matching TRBD1. The junction had 7 bases not matched to a gene; V was cut back by 7 bases and J by 2 bases. Germline lookup yields CDR1 LNHDA and CDR2 SQIVND (reference sequence). This CDR3 has 14 amino acids.

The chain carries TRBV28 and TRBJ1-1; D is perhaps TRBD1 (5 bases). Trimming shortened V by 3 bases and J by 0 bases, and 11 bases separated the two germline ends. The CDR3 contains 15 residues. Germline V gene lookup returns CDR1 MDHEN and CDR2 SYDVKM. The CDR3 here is CASSLWGSLNTEAFF. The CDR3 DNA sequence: TGTGCCAGCAGTTTGTGGGGCAGCTTGAACACTGAAGCTTTCTTT.

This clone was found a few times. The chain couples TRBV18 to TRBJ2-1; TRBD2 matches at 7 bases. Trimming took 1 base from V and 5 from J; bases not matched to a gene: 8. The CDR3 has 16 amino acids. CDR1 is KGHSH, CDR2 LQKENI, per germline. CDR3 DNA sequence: TGTGCCAGCTCACCACTTACTCTAGCGGTTGACAATGAGCAGTTCTTC. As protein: CASSPLTLAVDNEQFF.

CDR3 in DNA: TGCGCCAGCAGCCAGAGATGGACACGTAGCTCCTACAATGAGCAGTTCTTC. It specifies CASSQRWTRSSYNEQFF. The chain carries TRBV4-1 and TRBJ2-1; tentatively, D is TRBD1 (5 bases). The germline V gene encodes CDR1 MGHRA and CDR2 YSYEKL. The V end was cut by 3 bases, the J end by 0 bases, with 15 bases between. CDR3 length equals 17 residues.

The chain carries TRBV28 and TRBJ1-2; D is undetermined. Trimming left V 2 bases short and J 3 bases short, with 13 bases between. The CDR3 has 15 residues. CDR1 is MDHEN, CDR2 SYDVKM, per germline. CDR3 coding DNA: TGTGCCAGCAGTTTAGGTACGCGTTACGACTATGGCTACACCTTC. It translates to CASSLGTRYDYGYTF.

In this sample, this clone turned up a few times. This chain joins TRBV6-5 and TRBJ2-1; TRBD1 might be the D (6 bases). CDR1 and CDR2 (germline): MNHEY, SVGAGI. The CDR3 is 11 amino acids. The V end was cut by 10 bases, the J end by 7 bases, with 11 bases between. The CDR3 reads CATQGGNEQFF. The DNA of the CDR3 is TGTGCCACCCAAGGGGGTAATGAGCAGTTCTTC.

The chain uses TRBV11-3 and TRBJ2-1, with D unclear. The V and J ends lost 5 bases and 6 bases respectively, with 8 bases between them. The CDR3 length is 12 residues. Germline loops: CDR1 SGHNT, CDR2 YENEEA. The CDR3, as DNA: TGTGCCAGCAGCCCGAGTCGCAATGAGCAGTTCTTC. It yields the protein CASSPSRNEQFF.

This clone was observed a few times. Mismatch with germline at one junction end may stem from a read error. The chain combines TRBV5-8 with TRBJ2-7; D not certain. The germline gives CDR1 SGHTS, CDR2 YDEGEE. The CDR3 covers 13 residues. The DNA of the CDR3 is TGTGCCAGCACCCCAATATTACACCGTGTTTATCGATTC. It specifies CASTPILHRVYRF.

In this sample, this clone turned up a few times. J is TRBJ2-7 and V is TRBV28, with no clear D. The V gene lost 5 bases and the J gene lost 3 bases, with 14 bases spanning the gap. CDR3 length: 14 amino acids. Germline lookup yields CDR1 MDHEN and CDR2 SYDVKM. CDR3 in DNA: TGTGCCAGCAGTCCGCCACCAGAATTCTACGAGCAGTACTTC. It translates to CASSPPPEFYEQYF.

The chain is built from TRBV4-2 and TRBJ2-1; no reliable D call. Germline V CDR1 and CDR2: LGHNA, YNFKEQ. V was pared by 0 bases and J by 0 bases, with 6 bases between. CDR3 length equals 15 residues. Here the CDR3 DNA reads TGTGCCAGCAGCCAAGAACCGAGCTCCTACAATGAGCAGTTCTTC. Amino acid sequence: CASSQEPSSYNEQFF.

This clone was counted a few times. Here the CDR3 reads CASSIRDSNEKLFF. The DNA of the CDR3 is TGTGCCAGTAGTATCAGAGACAGCAATGAAAAACTGTTTTTT. The chain couples TRBV19 to TRBJ1-4, with a tentative D call TRBD1 (5 bases). CDR1 is LNHDA, CDR2 SQIVND, per germline (reference sequence). V lost 3 bases, J lost 5 bases, and 10 bases lay in between. The CDR3 is made up of 14 amino acids.

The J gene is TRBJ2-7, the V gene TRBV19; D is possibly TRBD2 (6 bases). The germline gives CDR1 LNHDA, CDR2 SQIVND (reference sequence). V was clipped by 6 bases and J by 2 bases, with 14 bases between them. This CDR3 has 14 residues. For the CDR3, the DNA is TGTGCCAGTAGGCAGTCCGGGAGCACCTACGAGCAGTACTTC. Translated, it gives CASRQSGSTYEQYF.

The CDR3 DNA reads as TGCGCCAGCAGCCCCCAACAGAGGAACACCGGGGAGCTGTTTTTT. Translating it yields CASSPQQRNTGELFF. The genes are TRBV4-1 and TRBJ2-2, with unresolved D. The CDR3 runs to 15 residues. Trimming removed 4 bases at V and 1 base at J, with 10 bases between. Germline values: CDR1 MGHRA, CDR2 YSYEKL.

For the CDR3, the DNA is TGTGCCAGCAGCTACAGGACAGGACAGAATGAAAAACTGTTTTTT. Translation gives CASSYRTGQNEKLFF. This sequence joins TRBV7-6 and TRBJ1-4, with 7 bases fitting TRBD1. J gave up 5 bases and V 4 bases, and 7 bases lay outside the gene matches. The CDR3 has 15 amino acids. Per the germline V gene, CDR1 is SGHVS and CDR2 is FNYEAQ. The entire variable domain, with the rest obtained from reference TRBV7-6 and TRBJ1-4, is as follows: GAGVSQSPRYKVTKRGQDVALRCDPISGHVSLYWYRQALGQGPEFLTYFNYEAQQDKSGLPNDRFSAERPEGSISTLTIQRTEQRDSAMYRCASSYRTGQNEKLFFGSGTQLSVL.

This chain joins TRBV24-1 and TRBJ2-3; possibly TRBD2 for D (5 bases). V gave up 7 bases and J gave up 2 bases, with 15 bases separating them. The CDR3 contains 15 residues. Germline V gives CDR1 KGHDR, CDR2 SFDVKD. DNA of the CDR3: TGTGCCACCAGAAGGACTGCCAACCCCACAGATACGCAGTATTTT. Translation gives CATRRTANPTDTQYF.

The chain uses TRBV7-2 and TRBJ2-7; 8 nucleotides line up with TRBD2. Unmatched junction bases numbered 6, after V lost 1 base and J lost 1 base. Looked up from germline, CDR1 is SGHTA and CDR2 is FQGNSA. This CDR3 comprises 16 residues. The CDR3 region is CASSLGVGLGSYEQYF. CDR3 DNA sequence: TGTGCCAGCAGCTTAGGGGTGGGACTAGGATCCTACGAGCAGTACTTC.

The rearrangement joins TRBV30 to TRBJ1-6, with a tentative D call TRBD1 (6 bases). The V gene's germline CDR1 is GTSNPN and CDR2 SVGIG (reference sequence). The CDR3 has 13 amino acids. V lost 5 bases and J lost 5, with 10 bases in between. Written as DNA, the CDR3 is TGTGCCTGGTCCAACAGGGATAATTCACCCCTCCACTTT. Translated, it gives CAWSNRDNSPLHF. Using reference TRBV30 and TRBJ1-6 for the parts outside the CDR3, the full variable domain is SQTIHQWPATLVQPVGSPLSLECTVEGTSNPNLYWYRQAAGRGLQLLFYSVGIGQISSEVPQNLSASRPQDRQFILSSKKLLLSDSGFYLCAWSNRDNSPLHFGNGTRLTVT.

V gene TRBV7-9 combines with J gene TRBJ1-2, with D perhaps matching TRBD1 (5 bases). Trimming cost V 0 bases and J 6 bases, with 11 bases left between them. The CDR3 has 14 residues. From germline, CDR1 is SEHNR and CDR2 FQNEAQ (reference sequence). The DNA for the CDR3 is TGTGCCAGCAGCTTAGCGTTCAGGGTACATGGCTACACCTTC. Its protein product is CASSLAFRVHGYTF.

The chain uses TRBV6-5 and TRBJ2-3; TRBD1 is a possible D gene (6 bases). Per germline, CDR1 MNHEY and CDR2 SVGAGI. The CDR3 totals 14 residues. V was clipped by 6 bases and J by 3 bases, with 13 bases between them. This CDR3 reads CASRLQGWTDTQYF. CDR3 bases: TGTGCCAGCAGATTACAGGGTTGGACAGATACGCAGTATTTT.

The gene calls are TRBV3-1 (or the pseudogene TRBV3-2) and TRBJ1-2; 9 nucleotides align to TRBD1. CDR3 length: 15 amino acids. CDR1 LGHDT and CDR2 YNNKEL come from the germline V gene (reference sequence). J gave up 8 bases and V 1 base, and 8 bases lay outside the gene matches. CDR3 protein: CASSQGNRDRAGYTF. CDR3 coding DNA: TGTGCCAGCAGCCAAGGCAACCGGGACAGGGCCGGCTACACCTTC.

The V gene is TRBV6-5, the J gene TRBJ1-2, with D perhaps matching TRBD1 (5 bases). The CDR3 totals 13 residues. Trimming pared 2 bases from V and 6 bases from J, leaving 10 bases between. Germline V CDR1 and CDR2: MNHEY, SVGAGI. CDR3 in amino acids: CASSYAGRNGYTF. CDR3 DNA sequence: TGTGCCAGCAGTTACGCAGGGAGGAATGGCTACACCTTC.

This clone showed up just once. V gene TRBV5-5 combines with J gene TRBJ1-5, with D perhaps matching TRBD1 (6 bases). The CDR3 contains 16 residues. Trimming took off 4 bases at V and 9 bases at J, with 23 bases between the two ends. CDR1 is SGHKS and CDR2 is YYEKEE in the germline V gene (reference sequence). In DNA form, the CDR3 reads TGTGCCAGCAGCCCCATACAGGGTTTCGAGGTGACGCCCCAGCATTTT. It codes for CASSPIQGFEVTPQHF.

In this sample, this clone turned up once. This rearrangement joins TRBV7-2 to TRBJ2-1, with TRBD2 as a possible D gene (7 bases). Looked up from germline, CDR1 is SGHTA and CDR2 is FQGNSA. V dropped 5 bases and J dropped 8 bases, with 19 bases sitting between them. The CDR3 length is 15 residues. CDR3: CASSPFGEGVYEQFF. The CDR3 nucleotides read TGTGCCAGCAGCCCCTTCGGGGAGGGGGTCTATGAGCAGTTCTTC.